This T cell receptor beta chain stems from a study of blood T cell repertoires in COVID-19. V shed 6 bases and J 1 base; nucleotides not matched to a gene: 10. This CDR3 region has 16 residues. The germline CDR1 and CDR2 sequences are SEHNR and FQNEAQ (reference sequence). Libraries were prepared by immunoSEQ multiplex PCR; TCRdb keeps only in-frame clonotypes and omits some of them. This sample has over 50,000 clones, with approximately 83% found just once. The chain uses TRBV7-9 and TRBJ2-7; 9 bases agree with TRBD1. The sequence derives from a human donor in a cohort sampled during active COVID-19. What was sequenced was peripheral blood. CDR3: CASSLPRDRESYEQYF. The CDR3 nucleotides are TGTGCCAGCAGTCTACCCCGGGACAGGGAATCCTACGAGCAGTACTTC.